The clone carrying this TCR beta chain was detected only once. The V and J ends lost 3 bases and 4 bases, in that order; junction bases with no gene match: 6. This CDR3 spans 15 amino acids. Germline V gene lookup returns CDR1 SGHRS and CDR2 YFSETQ. Authors' methods: Nucleated cell number was recorded as an estimate derived from reference gene primer amplification. Profiling relied on immunoSEQ multiplex PCR, and the TCRdb table lists in-frame clones only, not all of them. The V and J calls and clone size were taken over from that table, and D and trimming were inferred from the DNA. Here the sample spans 25,000 or so clones, over 80% being singletons. This sample was included in a study of blood T cell repertoires in COVID-19. Turning to the study itself: Spain, Italy and the United States supplied samples that represented acute and convalescent COVID-19. Sources were T cells, B-cell-depleted T cells, or PBMCs; the material itself was cDNA or gDNA.

The chain uses TRBV5-1 and TRBJ1-1; 10 bases align to TRBD1. Material for sequencing was peripheral blood. The receptor comes from a man aged 65 to 85 with acute or convalescent COVID-19. The CDR3 DNA follows: TGCGCCAGCAGCTCCGGGGACAGGGGAGGCACTGAAGCTTTCTTT. As protein: CASSSGDRGGTEAFF.